These 6 T cell receptor beta chains came from one sample sequenced in a study of beta chain features in type 1 diabetes. Reverse transcribing all isolated RNA meant expressed TCRB transcripts were sequenced. Produced via immunoSEQ multiplex PCR; TCRdb's table is partial and in-frame only. The table lists about 5,400 clones, roughly four fifths of them singletons. Sequenced sample: Tregs from blood. These receptors came from a man aged 18 to 30 in good health.

J is TRBJ1-1 and V is TRBV7-9; D remains unclear. V was trimmed by 1 base and J by 1 base, leaving 7 bases between them. There are 14 residues in the CDR3. In germline, CDR1 is SEHNR, CDR2 FQNEAQ (reference sequence). CDR3 sequence: CASSLGGGNTEAFF. Written as DNA, the CDR3 is TGTGCCAGCAGCTTAGGAGGCGGGAACACTGAAGCTTTCTTT.

The chain carries TRBV11-2 and TRBJ2-5; D is possibly TRBD1 (6 bases). CDR1 and CDR2 (germline): SGHAT, FQNNGV. The length of the CDR3 is 14 residues. The V end was cut by 3 bases, the J end by 5 bases, with 13 bases between. CDR3 bases: TGTGCCAGCAGCTTCTCTTCAGGGGTGGAGACCCAGTACTTC. Protein sequence: CASSFSSGVETQYF.

The CDR3 region has the DNA TGTGCCAGCAGCTGGACTAGCGGGGCCTCCTCCTACGAGCAGTACTTC. Translated, it gives CASSWTSGASSYEQYF. This chain connects TRBV28 to TRBJ2-7; 12 positions agree with TRBD2. There are 16 residues in the CDR3. The germline V gene encodes CDR1 MDHEN and CDR2 SYDVKM. The trim removed 6 bases at V and 0 bases at J, leaving 6 bases unmatched. Using reference TRBV28 and TRBJ2-7 for the parts outside the CDR3, the full variable domain is DVKVTQSSRYLVKRTGEKVFLECVQDMDHENMFWYRQDPGLGLRLIYFSYDVKMKEKGDIPEGYSVSREKKERFSLILESASTNQTSMYLCASSWTSGASSYEQYFGPGTRLTVT.

The chain is built from TRBV6-1 and TRBJ1-2; 11 nucleotides line up with TRBD1. The J segment lost 4 bases and the V segment lost 2 bases, leaving 6 bases of the junction unmatched. Germline values: CDR1 MNHNS, CDR2 SASEGT. The CDR3 consists of 16 residues. CDR3 sequence: CASSEQGQGVSYGYTF. CDR3 DNA sequence: TGTGCCAGCAGTGAACAGGGACAGGGGGTTAGCTATGGCTACACCTTC.

The chain couples TRBV6-1 to TRBJ2-7, with a tentative D call TRBD1 (5 bases). There are 14 residues in the CDR3. Germline V gives CDR1 MNHNS, CDR2 SASEGT. Trimming left V 0 bases short and J 5 bases short, with 11 bases between. The DNA for the CDR3 is TGTGCCAGCAGTGAAGCGCAGGGTGGGGACGAGCAGTACTTC. Translating gives CASSEAQGGDEQYF.

The gene calls are TRBV19 and TRBJ2-1, with 14 bases lining up with TRBD2. The CDR3 loop spans 16 amino acids. Germline V CDR1 and CDR2: LNHDA, SQIVND (reference sequence). The V gene end was trimmed by 2 bases and the J gene end by 7 bases; junction bases not matched to a gene: 4. The CDR3 sequence: CASSIRLAGGFNEQFF. In nucleotides, the CDR3 is TGTGCCAGTAGTATAAGACTAGCGGGGGGGTTTAATGAGCAGTTCTTC.